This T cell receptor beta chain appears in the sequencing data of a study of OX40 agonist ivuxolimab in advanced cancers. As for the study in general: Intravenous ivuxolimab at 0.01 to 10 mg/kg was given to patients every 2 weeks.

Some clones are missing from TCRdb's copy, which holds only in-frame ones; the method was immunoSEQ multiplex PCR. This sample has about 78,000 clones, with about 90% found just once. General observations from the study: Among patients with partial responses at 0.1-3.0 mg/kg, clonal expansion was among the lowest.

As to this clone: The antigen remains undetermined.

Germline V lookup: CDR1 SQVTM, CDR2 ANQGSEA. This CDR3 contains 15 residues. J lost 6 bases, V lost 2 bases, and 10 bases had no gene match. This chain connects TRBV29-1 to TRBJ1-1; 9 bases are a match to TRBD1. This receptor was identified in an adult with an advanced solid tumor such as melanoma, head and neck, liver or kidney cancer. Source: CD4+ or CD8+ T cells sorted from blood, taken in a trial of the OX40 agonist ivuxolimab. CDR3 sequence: CSVERWGQGGSEAFF. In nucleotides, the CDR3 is TGCAGCGTTGAAAGATGGGGACAGGGAGGATCTGAAGCTTTCTTT.